The 27 T cell receptor beta chains reported below all come from one sample, sequenced in a study of T cells in Graves' hyperthyroidism and ophthalmopathy. RNA transcripts gave rise to amplified TCR beta CDR3 regions. The TCR CDR3 was amplified in a first-round RT-PCR using the HTBI primer set. TCRdb fed the multiplex PCR reads into MiXCR, producing one record per CDR3 protein. The repertoire holds about 710,000 distinct CDR3 sequences, approximately 16% seen once, with about 8.4% in the top ten. Sequences were obtained from blood. The source of these receptors is a man younger than 35 with Graves' hyperthyroidism.

The chain recombines TRBV29-1 with TRBJ2-6; D may be TRBD1 or TRBD2 (5 bases each). The V gene lost 7 bases and the J gene lost 1 base, with 8 bases spanning the gap. In germline, CDR1 is SQVTM, CDR2 ANQGSEA. CDR3 size: 13 residues. The CDR3 sequence: CSARESGANVLTF. The CDR3 DNA sequence: TGCAGCGCCAGGGAGTCTGGGGCCAACGTCCTGACTTTC.

This clonotype was picked up a small number of times. The chain uses TRBV15 and TRBJ1-2; the D gene is possibly TRBD1 (5 bases). V was trimmed by 5 bases and J by 4 bases, leaving 14 bases between them. CDR1 LNHNV and CDR2 YYDKDF come from the germline V gene (reference sequence). The length of the CDR3 is 14 residues. CDR3 region: CATSEEGSTYGYTF. In nucleotides, the CDR3 is TGTGCCACCAGCGAAGAGGGGAGCACCTATGGCTACACCTTC. Supplemented by reference TRBV15 and TRBJ1-2, the full variable domain reads DAMVIQNPRYQVTQFGKPVTLSCSQTLNHNVMYWYQQKSSQAPKLLFHYYDKDFNNEADTPDNFQSRRPNTSFCFLDIRSPGLGDTAMYLCATSEEGSTYGYTFGSGTRLTVV.

The sample holds many counts of this clonotype. This chain joins TRBV5-8 and TRBJ2-7; 8 positions match TRBD2. CDR3 length equals 15 residues. V lost 5 bases to trimming and J lost 4 bases; unmatched junction nucleotides: 11. From germline, CDR1 is SGHTS and CDR2 YDEGEE. CDR3 loop: CASSRSPGTRYEQYF. The CDR3 DNA is TGTGCCAGCAGTCGTTCGCCAGGGACTAGGTACGAGCAGTACTTC.

This clonotype was detected ten times or more. The rearrangement uses TRBV12-3 or TRBV12-4 and TRBJ2-7; 7 bases line up with TRBD2. The CDR3 has 12 residues. J lost 2 bases, V lost 6 bases, and 1 base had no gene match. CDR3 nucleotides: TGTGCCAGCAGAGGACTAGCCTACGAGCAGTACTTC. Protein sequence: CASRGLAYEQYF.

On this clonotype itself: This CDR3 fails to terminate in the conserved phenylalanine or tryptophan, so it likely reflects a read error. The chain uses TRBV28 and TRBJ2-1; no definite D call. Trimming took off 5 bases at V and 5 bases at J, with 1 base between the two ends. The CDR3 sequence is 10 residues long. Germline V gives CDR1 MDHEN, CDR2 SYDVKM. The DNA of the CDR3 is TGTGCCAGCAGTAACAATGAGCAGTTCTGC. Amino acids: CASSNNEQFC.

The chain carries TRBV5-1 and TRBJ2-2; 8 bases map to TRBD1. Per the germline V gene, CDR1 is SGHRS and CDR2 is YFSETQ. V shed 0 bases, J shed 6 bases, and the junction held 7 bases outside the gene matches. The CDR3 totals 16 residues. CDR3: CASSLAPETGAGELFF. In DNA, the CDR3 is TGCGCCAGCAGCTTGGCACCCGAGACAGGGGCCGGGGAGCTGTTTTTT.

This clonotype was recorded a few times. This chain uses TRBV6-1 with TRBJ1-2, with D possibly matching TRBD1 (6 bases). Trimming left V 6 bases short and J 4 bases short, with 12 bases between. This CDR3 is built from 13 residues. Germline V gene lookup returns CDR1 MNHNS and CDR2 SASEGT. CDR3 loop: CASRTDRTYGYTF. Written as DNA, the CDR3 is TGTGCCAGCAGGACAGACAGGACCTATGGCTACACCTTC.

This clonotype was detected many times. The rearrangement uses TRBV19 and TRBJ1-6, with TRBD1 matching 10 bases. The V gene's germline CDR1 is LNHDA and CDR2 SQIVND (reference sequence). Trimming at V came to 3 bases and at J to 7 bases, leaving 3 bases not matched to a gene. The length of the CDR3 is 15 residues. As DNA, the CDR3 is TGTGCCAGTAGTATGGAGGGACAGGGGAATTCACCCCTCCACTTT. Translated, it gives CASSMEGQGNSPLHF.

This rearrangement joins TRBV5-4 to TRBJ2-1, with 9 bases lining up with TRBD1. V dropped 8 bases and J dropped 4; count of bases not matched to a gene: 4. CDR1 and CDR2 (germline): SGHNT, YYREEE (reference sequence). This CDR3 has 13 residues. CDR3 coding DNA: TGTGCCAGTACAGGGGGCTCTTACAATGAGCAGTTCTTC. Translated: CASTGGSYNEQFF.

This clonotype was observed at least ten times. V and J are TRBV7-9 and TRBJ2-5; no clear D. This CDR3 contains 13 residues. Trimming stripped 6 bases from V and 5 bases from J, with 13 bases between. Germline V gene data show CDR1 as SEHNR and CDR2 as FQNEAQ (reference sequence). This CDR3 reads CASSQTPGETQYF. The CDR3 DNA reads as TGTGCCAGCAGTCAGACTCCCGGGGAGACCCAGTACTTC.

This clonotype was seen many times. V is TRBV11-3 and J is TRBJ2-1; 10 bases match TRBD2. The germline V gene has CDR1 SGHNT and CDR2 YENEEA. The CDR3 loop spans 19 amino acids. J gave up 0 bases and V 6 bases, and 14 bases lay outside the gene matches. The CDR3 DNA is TGTGCCAGCAGGATAAGGACTAGCGGACCTCGGGACTCCTACAATGAGCAGTTCTTC. Its protein is CASRIRTSGPRDSYNEQFF. Full variable domain (outside the CDR3, taken from reference TRBV11-3 and TRBJ2-1): EAGVVQSPRYKIIEKKQPVAFWCNPISGHNTLYWYLQNLGQGPELLIRYENEEAVDDSQLPKDRFSAERLKGVDSTLKIQPAELGDSAVYLCASRIRTSGPRDSYNEQFFGPGTRLTVL.

This chain connects TRBV2 to TRBJ2-7; TRBD2 is a possible D gene (6 bases). This CDR3 spans 17 amino acids. The germline V gene has CDR1 SNHLY and CDR2 FYNNEI. Trimming pared 8 bases from V and 0 bases from J, leaving 23 bases between. Written as DNA, the CDR3 is TGTGCCAGCGGGCGGGGAGGAGGCAGGGACCCCTCCTACGAGCAGTACTTC. It translates to CASGRGGGRDPSYEQYF. Complete variable domain (other parts from reference TRBV2 and TRBJ2-7): EPEVTQTPSHQVTQMGQEVILRCVPISNHLYFYWYRQILGQKVEFLVSFYNNEISEKSEIFDDQFSVERPDGSNFTLKIRSTKLEDSAMYFCASGRGGGRDPSYEQYFGPGTRLTVT.

This clonotype has at least ten counts. The chain joins TRBV20-1 to TRBJ2-7; D not certain. Per the germline V gene, CDR1 is DFQATT and CDR2 is SNEGSKA (reference sequence). This CDR3 spans 11 amino acids. V was shortened by 0 bases and J by 4 bases, with 4 bases between the two germline ends. The CDR3 region has the DNA TGCAGTGCTAGAGATTCTTACGAGCAGTACTTC. Amino acids: CSARDSYEQYF.

This clonotype was recorded at least ten times. This chain connects TRBV28 to TRBJ1-5, with 7 bases identical to TRBD1. Looked up from germline, CDR1 is MDHEN and CDR2 is SYDVKM. The V gene end was trimmed by 10 bases and the J gene end by 9 bases; junction bases not matched to a gene: 15. There are 14 residues in the CDR3. The CDR3 sequence: CATKGPGQIRPQHF. The CDR3 DNA sequence: TGTGCCACCAAGGGTCCGGGACAGATCAGGCCCCAGCATTTT. The full variable domain, in which reference TRBV28 and TRBJ1-5 provide the parts outside the CDR3, is DVKVTQSSRYLVKRTGEKVFLECVQDMDHENMFWYRQDPGLGLRLIYFSYDVKMKEKGDIPEGYSVSREKKERFSLILESASTNQTSMYLCATKGPGQIRPQHFGDGTRLSIL.

This clonotype occurred many times. The chain couples TRBV20-1 to TRBJ2-7; 11 bases fit TRBD2. Germline CDR1 is DFQATT and CDR2 is SNEGSKA (reference sequence). With 0 bases clipped from V and 1 base from J, the junction kept 8 bases outside the gene matches. CDR3 length equals 17 residues. The CDR3 DNA follows: TGCAGTGCTAGAGACTCTAGCGGGAGGCAACCTTCCTACGAGCAGTACTTC. This encodes CSARDSSGRQPSYEQYF.

In DNA, the CDR3 is TGTGCCAGCAGTGAAGCCAGCTACCAAGAGACCCAGTACTTC. Translated: CASSEASYQETQYF. V is TRBV6-1 and J is TRBJ2-5, with D unclear. Germline-derived CDR1 and CDR2 are MNHNS and SASEGT. V was clipped by 0 bases and J by 0 bases, with 5 bases between them. The CDR3 has 14 residues.

This sequence joins TRBV20-1 and TRBJ2-7, with 7 bases that match TRBD1. This CDR3 comprises 14 residues. The germline CDR1 and CDR2 sequences are DFQATT and SNEGSKA (reference sequence). J lost 7 bases, V lost 6 bases, and 15 bases had no gene match. Written as DNA, the CDR3 is TGCAGTGCCTATACAGGGGCCGCCGTGAGGGAGCAGTACTTC. This gives the protein CSAYTGAAVREQYF.

This clonotype was seen repeatedly, ten times or more. V usage is TRBV2 and J usage is TRBJ1-5, with a tentative D call TRBD1 (5 bases). Per germline, CDR1 SNHLY and CDR2 FYNNEI. The V gene lost 2 bases and the J gene lost 0 bases, with 11 bases spanning the gap. The CDR3 spans 16 residues. The CDR3 DNA reads as TGTGCCAGCAGTGAAAGGACATATTATAGCAATCAGCCCCAGCATTTT. Amino acid sequence: CASSERTYYSNQPQHF. The full variable domain, in which reference TRBV2 and TRBJ1-5 provide the parts outside the CDR3, is EPEVTQTPSHQVTQMGQEVILRCVPISNHLYFYWYRQILGQKVEFLVSFYNNEISEKSEIFDDQFSVERPDGSNFTLKIRSTKLEDSAMYFCASSERTYYSNQPQHFGDGTRLSIL.

This clonotype showed up just a few times. V gene TRBV6-4 combines with J gene TRBJ1-5, with unresolved D. CDR3 length equals 13 residues. Trimming took off 2 bases at V and 7 bases at J, with 9 bases between the two ends. Germline V lookup: CDR1 MRHNA, CDR2 SNTAGT. CDR3 region: CASSDGLGQPQHF. CDR3 in DNA: TGTGCCAGCAGTGACGGCTTAGGCCAGCCCCAGCATTTT.

This chain links TRBV6-1 with TRBJ2-3; 13 bases are a match to TRBD2. CDR3 length: 17 residues. J lost 4 bases, V lost 4 bases, and 8 bases had no gene match. Germline CDR1 and CDR2: MNHNS and SASEGT. The CDR3 nucleotides read TGTGCCAGCAGTGCAGTCAGGACTAGCGGGAGTCCAGATACGCAGTATTTT. Amino acids: CASSAVRTSGSPDTQYF.

Many counts were recorded for this clonotype. The chain has TRBV2 and TRBJ2-7; 7 bases line up with TRBD1. The germline V gene has CDR1 SNHLY and CDR2 FYNNEI. V shed 5 bases, J shed 3 bases, and the junction held 10 bases outside the gene matches. This CDR3 spans 15 amino acids. CDR3 sequence reads: CASSFRTGSHYEQYF. The CDR3 DNA reads TGTGCCAGCAGTTTTCGGACAGGCTCGCACTACGAGCAGTACTTC.

This clonotype was observed at least ten times. This chain uses TRBV3-1 with TRBJ1-3; D unresolved. V was shortened by 4 bases and J by 0 bases, with 4 bases between the two germline ends. The CDR3 has 13 amino acids. Germline-derived CDR1 and CDR2 are LGHDT and YNNKEL (reference sequence). CDR3 in DNA: TGTGCCAGCAGCCGGGGCTCTGGAAACACCATATATTTT. It codes for CASSRGSGNTIYF.

The chain recombines TRBV28 with TRBJ1-1; 7 bases align to TRBD1. The CDR3 extends over 14 amino acids. Germline-derived CDR1 and CDR2 are MDHEN and SYDVKM. The trim removed 2 bases at V and 6 bases at J, leaving 6 bases unmatched. CDR3 nucleotide sequence: TGTGCCAGCAGTTTACCGGCGAGGGGGCCTGAAGCTTTCTTT. Translation: CASSLPARGPEAFF.

The chain uses TRBV7-9 and TRBJ1-1; D is perhaps TRBD1 (5 bases). The CDR3 spans 13 residues. CDR1 and CDR2 from the germline V gene are SEHNR and FQNEAQ (reference sequence). With 7 bases removed from V and 7 bases from J, the gap between germline ends came to 16 bases. CDR3 sequence reads: CASILSRGGEAFF. The DNA of the CDR3 is TGTGCCAGCATCCTATCGAGGGGCGGTGAAGCTTTCTTT.

This clonotype was recorded many times. The chain is built from TRBV13 and TRBJ2-1; the D is unclear. Germline CDR1 PRHDT, CDR2 FYEKMQ (reference sequence). The V end was cut by 6 bases, the J end by 6 bases, with 9 bases between. The CDR3 is made up of 12 amino acids. CDR3: CASSPRRNEQFF. CDR3 sequence (DNA): TGTGCCAGCAGTCCCCGGCGCAATGAGCAGTTCTTC.

The table lists this clonotype with many counts. The chain carries TRBV6-2 or TRBV6-3 and TRBJ2-1; D remains ambiguous. The V gene's germline CDR1 is MNHEY and CDR2 SVGEGT. Trimming shortened V by 5 bases and J by 6 bases, and 5 bases separated the two germline ends. The CDR3 covers 11 residues. For the CDR3, the DNA is TGTGCCAGCAGTAATTCCAATGAGCAGTTCTTC. It yields the protein CASSNSNEQFF.

This clonotype was found many times. This chain joins TRBV6-1 and TRBJ2-7; D tentatively fits TRBD1 or TRBD2 (5 bases each). The V end was cut by 4 bases, the J end by 3 bases, with 10 bases between. The CDR3 extends over 13 amino acids. Germline CDR1 reads MNHNS; CDR2 reads SASEGT. CDR3 DNA sequence: TGTGCCAGCAGTGTGAGGGGAGTCTACGAGCAGTACTTC. Its protein product is CASSVRGVYEQYF.